The entry below gives a single TCR beta chain sequence along with its context. The record originates from a study of CD8 T cells in Susac syndrome. CDR3 length: 15 amino acids. Germline V gives CDR1 KGHSH, CDR2 LQKENI. Trimming at V came to 3 bases and at J to 2 bases, leaving 2 bases not matched to a gene. The RNA input was about 0.45 to 1 ug, and it was reverse transcribed with random hexamers. TCRdb redid the calling of the immunoSEQ multiplex PCR reads with MiXCR, one entry per CDR3 protein. Here the sample spans about 64,000 distinct CDR3 sequences, about 94% being singletons. Sequences were obtained from CD8+ T cells from PBMCs. The clonotype comes from a human donor with multiple sclerosis. The chain has TRBV18 and TRBJ2-5, with 11 bases fitting TRBD2. The CDR3 DNA follows: TGTGCCAGCTCACCTACTAGCGGGAGTCAAGAGACCCAGTACTTC. Translating it yields CASSPTSGSQETQYF.